This passage covers 20 T cell receptor beta chains from one sample sequenced in a study of graft-versus-host responses after intestinal transplantation. Researchers processed graft tissue to release intraepithelial and lamina propria lymphocytes. Here immunoSEQ multiplex PCR was the method, and the copy in TCRdb shows in-frame clones only, minus some. Of 35,000 to 40,000 clones in the sample, around 90% were seen once. The sequencing used ileum tissue, collected about 28 weeks after intestinal transplant. The receptors derive from a human patient who received an intestinal transplant, so some T cells may come from the graft donor.

The rearrangement uses TRBV5-1 and TRBJ2-7, with D uncertain. Germline CDR1 SGHRS, CDR2 YFSETQ. The CDR3 totals 14 residues. V was clipped by 4 bases and J by 1 base, with 12 bases between them. The CDR3, as DNA: TGCGCCAGCAGCCCCAATGCGGAGTCCTACGAGCAGTACTTC. Amino acids: CASSPNAESYEQYF.

The V gene is TRBV5-8, the J gene TRBJ1-5, with D perhaps matching TRBD1 (5 bases). The CDR3 covers 15 residues. The germline CDR1 and CDR2 sequences are SGHTS and YDEGEE. V dropped 2 bases and J dropped 0 bases, with 9 bases sitting between them. The CDR3 loop reads CASSFQGSSNQPQHF. The CDR3 nucleotides are TGTGCCAGCAGCTTTCAGGGTAGTAGCAATCAGCCCCAGCATTTT.

V is TRBV7-9 and J is TRBJ1-1; D uncertain. Germline V gene lookup returns CDR1 SEHNR and CDR2 FQNEAQ (reference sequence). V lost 0 bases and J 5 bases, leaving 10 bases between the germline ends. The CDR3 covers 14 residues. CDR3: CASSLAFGRTEAFF. The CDR3 DNA is TGTGCCAGCAGCTTAGCGTTCGGGCGGACTGAAGCTTTCTTT.

V usage is TRBV27 and J usage is TRBJ1-5, with 9 positions matching TRBD1. The CDR3 runs 16 residues. The germline CDR1 and CDR2 sequences are MNHEY and SMNVEV (reference sequence). V lost 6 bases to trimming and J lost 1 base; unmatched junction nucleotides: 7. The CDR3 bases are TGTGCCAGCAGCCCTACAGGGGGCAGGAGCAATCAGCCCCAGCATTTT. It specifies CASSPTGGRSNQPQHF.

The chain joins TRBV18 to TRBJ1-6, with 8 bases that match TRBD1. V shed 3 bases and J 4 bases; nucleotides not matched to a gene: 5. Germline assignment: CDR1 KGHSH and CDR2 LQKENI. The CDR3 runs to 16 residues. The CDR3 here is CASSPDREIYNSPLHF. CDR3 DNA sequence: TGTGCCAGCTCACCGGACAGGGAGATTTATAATTCACCCCTCCACTTT.

The rearrangement links TRBV28 to TRBJ2-7; 7 nucleotides match TRBD2. V was pared by 1 base and J by 2 bases, with 5 bases of the junction left unmatched. In germline, CDR1 is MDHEN, CDR2 SYDVKM. The CDR3 is made up of 15 amino acids. This chain's CDR3 is CASSLLGTIAYEQYF. The CDR3 DNA reads as TGTGCCAGCAGTTTATTAGGGACTATAGCCTACGAGCAGTACTTC.

The gene calls are TRBV27 and TRBJ1-6, with a possible D match to TRBD1 (6 bases). This CDR3 region has 14 residues. Trimming left V 2 bases short and J 7 bases short, with 9 bases between. In germline, CDR1 is MNHEY, CDR2 SMNVEV (reference sequence). CDR3 sequence (DNA): TGTGCCAGCAGTTTAAAAGGGGGGAATTCACCCCTCCACTTT. This codes for CASSLKGGNSPLHF.

The gene calls are TRBV29-1 and TRBJ2-5, with D unclear. Trimming pared 4 bases from V and 3 bases from J, leaving 6 bases between. CDR3 length: 11 residues. Germline CDR1 reads SQVTM; CDR2 reads ANQGSEA. CDR3 protein: CSVARKETQYF. In DNA form, the CDR3 reads TGCAGCGTTGCTAGAAAAGAGACCCAGTACTTC.

The chain carries TRBV28 and TRBJ1-4, with D maybe TRBD1 (5 bases). The germline V gene encodes CDR1 MDHEN and CDR2 SYDVKM. V was shortened by 5 bases and J by 7 bases, with 17 bases between the two germline ends. This CDR3 is 15 amino acids long. The CDR3 loop reads CASSPPGGLREKLFF. For the CDR3, the DNA is TGTGCCAGCAGTCCCCCGGGGGGATTACGTGAAAAACTGTTTTTT.

This clone was recorded only once. This chain connects TRBV7-9 to TRBJ2-2; D gene ambiguous. Trimming shortened V by 3 bases and J by 0 bases, and 5 bases separated the two germline ends. The germline CDR1 and CDR2 sequences are SEHNR and FQNEAQ (reference sequence). The CDR3 runs to 14 residues. The DNA of the CDR3 is TGTGCCAGCAGCTTGGGTTCGAACACCGGGGAGCTGTTTTTT. Protein sequence: CASSLGSNTGELFF.

This clone has just one count. The CDR3 DNA reads TGTGCCAGCTCAACTAATGAAAAACTGTTTTTT. Encoded protein: CASSTNEKLFF. V gene TRBV18 combines with J gene TRBJ1-4, with D unresolved. The CDR3 totals 11 residues. With 5 bases removed from V and 2 bases from J, the gap between germline ends came to 0 bases. Per the germline V gene, CDR1 is KGHSH and CDR2 is LQKENI.

The V and J genes are TRBV6-5 and TRBJ1-6; D gene unclear. The CDR3 loop spans 14 amino acids. Germline CDR1 is MNHEY and CDR2 is SVGAGI. The V and J ends lost 8 bases and 9 bases respectively, with 17 bases between them. The CDR3, as DNA: TGTGCCAGCGGCACCAGGTTATCCAGTTCACCCCTCCACTTT. Its protein is CASGTRLSSSPLHF.

The V and J genes are TRBV6-1 and TRBJ1-4; 7 bases match TRBD1. V lost 7 bases, J lost 10 bases, and 9 bases stayed unmatched. Germline CDR1 MNHNS, CDR2 SASEGT. This CDR3 is 13 amino acids long. The CDR3 sequence is CASNRDSLGKLFF. The CDR3 DNA follows: TGTGCCAGCAACAGGGACAGCTTAGGAAAACTGTTTTTT.

The chain combines TRBV27 with TRBJ2-7; 8 bases are a match to TRBD2. Germline V lookup: CDR1 MNHEY, CDR2 SMNVEV (reference sequence). The CDR3 covers 16 residues. Losses at the gene ends were 5 bases for V and 4 bases for J; bases not matched to a gene: 13. The chain's CDR3 is CASSPTSGSGSYEQYF. The CDR3 DNA is TGTGCCAGCAGTCCGACCTCGGGGAGCGGGAGTTACGAGCAGTACTTC.

This clone has more than one count but fewer than ten. V gene TRBV7-2 combines with J gene TRBJ2-7; a possible D gene is TRBD2 (6 bases). Looked up from germline, CDR1 is SGHTA and CDR2 is FQGNSA. The CDR3 has 15 residues. Trimming took 5 bases from V and 4 from J, leaving 18 bases between them. This CDR3 reads CASSAGWQGGYEQYF. CDR3 DNA sequence: TGTGCCAGCAGCGCAGGGTGGCAGGGAGGTTACGAGCAGTACTTC.

This clone is medium-sized. The chain is built from TRBV13 and TRBJ1-1; D not resolved. Trimming took off 3 bases at V and 8 bases at J, with 13 bases between the two ends. The CDR3 consists of 13 residues. CDR1 and CDR2 from the germline V gene are PRHDT and FYEKMQ (reference sequence). The CDR3 DNA reads TGTGCCAGCAGCTTGGGCAAAGTGGGGGAAGCTTTCTTT. This gives the protein CASSLGKVGEAFF.

The chain combines TRBV19 with TRBJ1-5, with D unresolved. This CDR3 has 15 residues. Germline CDR1 and CDR2: LNHDA and SQIVND (reference sequence). Trimming cost V 1 base and J 2 bases, with 9 bases left between them. CDR3 sequence: CASSIAFFGNQPQHF. Here the CDR3 DNA reads TGTGCCAGTAGTATAGCCTTTTTTGGCAATCAGCCCCAGCATTTT.

In this sample, this clone turned up a few times. The chain links TRBV30 to TRBJ1-1; no reliable D call. Germline V CDR1 and CDR2: GTSNPN, SVGIG (reference sequence). The CDR3 is 12 amino acids. The V end lost 0 bases, the J end lost 6 bases, and 8 bases lay between the germline ends. This chain's CDR3 is CAWSVGGPEAFF. CDR3 DNA: TGTGCCTGGAGTGTAGGAGGGCCTGAAGCTTTCTTT.

The chain combines TRBV4-1 with TRBJ1-1; tentative D call: TRBD1 (5 bases). V was cut by 1 base and J by 9 bases, with 12 bases left in between. The germline CDR1 and CDR2 sequences are MGHRA and YSYEKL. The CDR3 is 13 amino acids. Written as DNA, the CDR3 is TGCGCCAGCAGCCAAGTTGGGACCGACCAAGCTTTCTTT. Protein: CASSQVGTDQAFF.

The genes are TRBV28 and TRBJ1-2; D perhaps matches TRBD1 (5 bases). Germline assignment: CDR1 MDHEN and CDR2 SYDVKM. The CDR3 spans 13 residues. Trimming took off 5 bases at V and 4 bases at J, with 11 bases between the two ends. CDR3 sequence reads: CASSLQELYGYTF. In nucleotides, the CDR3 is TGTGCCAGCAGTCTACAGGAGCTCTATGGCTACACCTTC.